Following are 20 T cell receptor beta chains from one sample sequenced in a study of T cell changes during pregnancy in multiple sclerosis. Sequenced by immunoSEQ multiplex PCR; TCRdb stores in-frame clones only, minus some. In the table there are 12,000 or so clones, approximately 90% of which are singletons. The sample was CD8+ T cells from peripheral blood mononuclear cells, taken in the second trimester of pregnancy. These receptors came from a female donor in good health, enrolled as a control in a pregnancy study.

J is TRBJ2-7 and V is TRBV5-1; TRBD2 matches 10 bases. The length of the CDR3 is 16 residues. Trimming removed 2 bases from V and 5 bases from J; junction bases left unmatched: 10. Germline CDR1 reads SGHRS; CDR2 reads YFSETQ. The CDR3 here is CASSFPQREGFNEQYF. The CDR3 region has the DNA TGCGCCAGCAGCTTTCCCCAGCGGGAGGGATTCAACGAGCAGTACTTC.

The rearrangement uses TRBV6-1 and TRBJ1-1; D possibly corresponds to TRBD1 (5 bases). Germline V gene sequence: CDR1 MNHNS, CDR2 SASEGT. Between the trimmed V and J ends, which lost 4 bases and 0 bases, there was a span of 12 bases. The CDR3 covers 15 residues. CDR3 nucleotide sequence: TGTGCCAGCAGTGGGAGAGTACAGGTGAACACTGAAGCTTTCTTT. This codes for CASSGRVQVNTEAFF.

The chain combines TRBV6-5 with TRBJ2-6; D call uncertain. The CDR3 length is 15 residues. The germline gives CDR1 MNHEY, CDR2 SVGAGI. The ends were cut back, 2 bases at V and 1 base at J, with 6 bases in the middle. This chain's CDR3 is CASSYAASGANVLTF. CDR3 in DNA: TGTGCCAGCAGTTACGCCGCGTCTGGGGCCAACGTCCTGACTTTC.

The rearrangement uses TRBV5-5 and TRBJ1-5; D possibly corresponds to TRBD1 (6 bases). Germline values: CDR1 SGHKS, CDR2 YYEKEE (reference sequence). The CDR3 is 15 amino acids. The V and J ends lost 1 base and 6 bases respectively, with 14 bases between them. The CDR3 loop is CASSLWDNKGQPQHF. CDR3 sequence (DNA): TGTGCCAGCAGCTTGTGGGACAACAAGGGTCAGCCCCAGCATTTT.

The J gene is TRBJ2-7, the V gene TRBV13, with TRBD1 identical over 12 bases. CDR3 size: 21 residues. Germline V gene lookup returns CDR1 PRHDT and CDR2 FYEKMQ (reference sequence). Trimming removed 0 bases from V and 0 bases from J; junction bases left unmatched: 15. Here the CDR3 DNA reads TGTGCCAGCAGCTTAGGGGTCTTGGGGACAGGGGGCCGCCCCAACTCCTACGAGCAGTACTTC. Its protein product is CASSLGVLGTGGRPNSYEQYF.

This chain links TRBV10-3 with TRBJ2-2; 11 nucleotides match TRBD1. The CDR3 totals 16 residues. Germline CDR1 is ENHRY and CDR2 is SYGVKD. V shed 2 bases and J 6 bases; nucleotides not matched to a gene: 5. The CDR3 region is CAISEVPGQGAGELFF. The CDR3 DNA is TGTGCCATCAGTGAGGTACCGGGACAGGGGGCCGGGGAGCTGTTTTTT.

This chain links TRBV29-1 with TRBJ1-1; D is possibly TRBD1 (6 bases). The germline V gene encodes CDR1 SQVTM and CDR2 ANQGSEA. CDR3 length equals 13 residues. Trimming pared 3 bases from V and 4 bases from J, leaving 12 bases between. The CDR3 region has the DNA TGCAGCGTTGACAGGGGTGGGGGCACTGAAGCTTTCTTT. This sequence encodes CSVDRGGGTEAFF.

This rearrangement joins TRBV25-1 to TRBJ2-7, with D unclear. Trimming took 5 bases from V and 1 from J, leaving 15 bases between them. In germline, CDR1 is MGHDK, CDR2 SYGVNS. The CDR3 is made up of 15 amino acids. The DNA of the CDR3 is TGTGCCAGCAGTTCCCCGACATATCCTTCCTACGAGCAGTACTTC. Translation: CASSSPTYPSYEQYF.

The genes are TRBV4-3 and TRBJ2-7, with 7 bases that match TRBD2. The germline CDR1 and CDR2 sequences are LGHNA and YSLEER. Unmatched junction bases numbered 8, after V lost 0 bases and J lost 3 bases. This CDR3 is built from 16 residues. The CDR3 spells CASSQDYASGVYEQYF. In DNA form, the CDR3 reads TGCGCCAGCAGCCAAGATTACGCGAGCGGGGTCTACGAGCAGTACTTC.

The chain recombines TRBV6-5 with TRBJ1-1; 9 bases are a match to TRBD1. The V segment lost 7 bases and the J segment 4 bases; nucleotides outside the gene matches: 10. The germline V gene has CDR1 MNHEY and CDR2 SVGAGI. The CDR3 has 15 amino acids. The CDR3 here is CASTLDRGGITEAFF. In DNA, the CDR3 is TGTGCCAGCACCTTGGACAGGGGTGGGATCACTGAAGCTTTCTTT.

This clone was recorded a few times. The CDR3 reads CARSSVCGYEQYF. The CDR3 DNA reads as TGTGCCAGAAGCTCGGTTTGTGGCTACGAGCAGTACTTC. The V call is TRBV5-3, the J call TRBJ2-7; D is unclear. TRBV5-3 counts as an open reading frame of uncertain function. With 3 bases removed from V and 3 bases from J, the gap between germline ends came to 10 bases. CDR3 length: 13 amino acids.

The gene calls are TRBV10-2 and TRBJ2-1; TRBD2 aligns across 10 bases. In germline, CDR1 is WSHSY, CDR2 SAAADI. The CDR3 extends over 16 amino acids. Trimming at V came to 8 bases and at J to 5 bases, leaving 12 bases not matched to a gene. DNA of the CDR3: TGCGCCAGCGGGGATTTTAGCGGGGGGTTCCACAATGAGCAGTTCTTC. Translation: CASGDFSGGFHNEQFF.

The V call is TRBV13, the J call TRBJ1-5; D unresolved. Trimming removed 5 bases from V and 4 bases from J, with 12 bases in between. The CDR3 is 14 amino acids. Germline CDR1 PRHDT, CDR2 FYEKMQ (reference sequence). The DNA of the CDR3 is TGTGCCAGCAGCCATGGAGGGTTGAATCAGCCCCAGCATTTT. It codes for CASSHGGLNQPQHF.

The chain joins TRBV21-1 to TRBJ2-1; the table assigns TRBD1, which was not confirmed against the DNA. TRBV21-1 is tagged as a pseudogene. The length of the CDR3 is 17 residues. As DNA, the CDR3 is TGTGCCAGCAGCAAAGAGTCGTGGCAGGGGGATGGTAGTGAGCAGTTCTTC. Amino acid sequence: CASSKESWQGDGSEQFF.

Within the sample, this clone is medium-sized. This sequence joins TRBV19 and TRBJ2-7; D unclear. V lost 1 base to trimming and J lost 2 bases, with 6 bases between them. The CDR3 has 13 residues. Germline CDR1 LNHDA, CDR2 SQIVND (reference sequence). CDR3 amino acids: CASSIGQAYEQYF. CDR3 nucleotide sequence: TGTGCCAGTAGTATAGGTCAGGCCTACGAGCAGTACTTC. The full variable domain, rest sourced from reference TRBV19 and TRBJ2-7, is DGGITQSPKYLFRKEGQNVTLSCEQNLNHDAMYWYRQDPGQGLRLIYYSQIVNDFQKGDIAEGYSVSREKKESFPLTVTSAQKNPTAFYLCASSIGQAYEQYFGPGTRLTVT.

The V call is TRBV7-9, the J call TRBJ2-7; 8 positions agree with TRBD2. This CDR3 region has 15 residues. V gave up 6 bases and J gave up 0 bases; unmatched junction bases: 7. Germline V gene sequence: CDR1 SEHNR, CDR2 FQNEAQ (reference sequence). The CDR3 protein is CASSSSGLDSYEQYF. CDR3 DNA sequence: TGTGCCAGCAGTTCTAGCGGGCTAGACTCCTACGAGCAGTACTTC.

This CDR3 is CASGQGETQYF. Here the CDR3 DNA reads TGTGCCAGCGGTCAGGGAGAGACCCAGTACTTC. J is TRBJ2-5 and V is TRBV2, with a weak D call TRBD1 (5 bases). The CDR3 runs to 11 residues. Germline CDR1 reads SNHLY; CDR2 reads FYNNEI. Trimming took off 8 bases at V and 4 bases at J, with 8 bases between the two ends.

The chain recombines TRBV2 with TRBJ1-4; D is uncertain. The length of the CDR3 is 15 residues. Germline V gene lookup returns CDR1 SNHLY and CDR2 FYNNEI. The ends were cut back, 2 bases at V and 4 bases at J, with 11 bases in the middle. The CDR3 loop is CASSETDYFNEKLFF. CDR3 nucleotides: TGTGCCAGCAGTGAAACAGATTATTTTAATGAAAAACTGTTTTTT.

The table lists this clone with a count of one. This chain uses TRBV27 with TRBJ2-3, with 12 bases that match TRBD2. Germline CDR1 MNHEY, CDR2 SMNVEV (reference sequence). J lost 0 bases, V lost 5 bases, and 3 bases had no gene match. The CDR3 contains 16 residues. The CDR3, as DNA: TGTGCCAGCAGTCTCGGGACTAGCGGGAGCACAGATACGCAGTATTTT. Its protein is CASSLGTSGSTDTQYF.

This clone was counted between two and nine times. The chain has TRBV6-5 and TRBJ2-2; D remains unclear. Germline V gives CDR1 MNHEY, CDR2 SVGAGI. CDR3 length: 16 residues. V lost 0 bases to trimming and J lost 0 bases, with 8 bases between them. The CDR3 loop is CASSYSTTANTGELFF. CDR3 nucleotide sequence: TGTGCCAGCAGTTACTCCACTACTGCGAACACCGGGGAGCTGTTTTTT.